This passage covers 16 T cell receptor beta chains from one sample sequenced in a study of shared clonotypes between healthy human individuals. Only in-frame clones appear in the TCRdb table, and some are missing; sequencing was by immunoSEQ multiplex PCR. The sample has millions of clones; approximately 95% are singletons. Sequenced input: naive CD4+ T cells sorted from blood. Specified subset: CD45RA+ positively selected. The receptors here all came from a man younger than 30 in good health.

The chain joins TRBV6-1 to TRBJ2-1, with TRBD2 matching over 9 bases. With V trimmed by 8 bases and J by 7 bases, 9 bases remained unmatched. The CDR3 runs to 14 residues. Germline CDR1 reads MNHNS; CDR2 reads SASEGT. CDR3 DNA: TGTGCCAGCCAAACCGGGACTAGCATGAATGAGCAGTTCTTC. This sequence encodes CASQTGTSMNEQFF.

The rearrangement links TRBV5-6 to TRBJ1-1, with D hard to call. The CDR3 has 14 amino acids. Trimming cost V 0 bases and J 4 bases, with 10 bases left between them. Germline V lookup: CDR1 SGHDT, CDR2 YYEEEE. The CDR3 is CASSLGRVGTEAFF. The CDR3 DNA sequence: TGTGCCAGCAGCTTGGGTAGGGTGGGCACTGAAGCTTTCTTT.

The J gene is TRBJ2-5, the V gene TRBV19, with D unresolved. Germline-derived CDR1 and CDR2 are LNHDA and SQIVND (reference sequence). V lost 3 bases and J lost 0, with 5 bases in between. The CDR3 loop spans 13 amino acids. As DNA, the CDR3 is TGTGCCAGTAGTATGAACCACCAAGAGACCCAGTACTTC. Protein: CASSMNHQETQYF. The variable domain in full, completed from reference TRBV19 and TRBJ2-5, reads DGGITQSPKYLFRKEGQNVTLSCEQNLNHDAMYWYRQDPGQGLRLIYYSQIVNDFQKGDIAEGYSVSREKKESFPLTVTSAQKNPTAFYLCASSMNHQETQYFGPGTRLLVL.

About this clone itself: One base away lies a much larger clone, so this may be a sequencing read error. The rearrangement uses TRBV9 and TRBJ2-7; TRBD1 matches at 7 bases. CDR1 is SGDLS and CDR2 is YYNGEE in the germline V gene. After removal of 4 bases from V and 1 base from J, the junction contained 2 bases not matched to a gene. The CDR3 sequence is 13 residues long. DNA of the CDR3: TGTGCCAGCAGCTTGGGACAGTCCTACGAGCAGTACTTC. Encoded protein: CASSLGQSYEQYF.

The rearrangement uses TRBV6-5 and TRBJ2-1; 10 bases line up with TRBD2. CDR3 length: 14 amino acids. The V segment lost 6 bases and the J segment 8 bases; nucleotides outside the gene matches: 7. Looked up from germline, CDR1 is MNHEY and CDR2 is SVGAGI. The CDR3 bases are TGTGCCAGCAGGTCGCTAGCGGGAGAACATGAGCAGTTCTTC. This codes for CASRSLAGEHEQFF.

The chain joins TRBV19 to TRBJ2-1, with D possibly matching TRBD2 (5 bases). The CDR3 length is 15 residues. V was clipped by 1 base and J by 9 bases, with 16 bases between them. Germline CDR1 reads LNHDA; CDR2 reads SQIVND (reference sequence). DNA of the CDR3: TGTGCCAGTAGTATAGTGTCTCCGAGGGCGGGTGAGCAGTTCTTC. Protein sequence: CASSIVSPRAGEQFF.

The CDR3 DNA sequence: TGTGCCAGCAGCTTAACCGGCACTAGTTGGAGTGAGCAGTTCTTC. This sequence encodes CASSLTGTSWSEQFF. The gene calls are TRBV7-2 and TRBJ2-1, with TRBD2 as a possible D gene (5 bases). From germline, CDR1 is SGHTA and CDR2 FQGNSA. The CDR3 covers 15 residues. Trimming cost V 2 bases and J 9 bases, with 17 bases left between them.

This clone has just one count. The chain combines TRBV7-8 with TRBJ2-7, with 8 bases that match TRBD1. In germline, CDR1 is SGHVS, CDR2 FQNEAQ. The CDR3 has 14 residues. The V and J ends lost 5 bases and 4 bases, in that order; junction bases with no gene match: 7. The DNA for the CDR3 is TGTGCCAGCAGCCCTGGGACAGGCGCTTACGAGCAGTACTTC. Translated, it gives CASSPGTGAYEQYF.

The chain combines TRBV18 with TRBJ2-7; D not certain. The CDR3 has 14 amino acids. Trimming stripped 4 bases from V and 0 bases from J, with 10 bases between. Germline lookup yields CDR1 KGHSH and CDR2 LQKENI. The CDR3 here is CASSLYRDSYEQYF. CDR3 coding DNA: TGTGCCAGCTCACTATACCGCGACTCCTACGAGCAGTACTTC.

CDR3: CASRAVDTQYF. The CDR3 nucleotides read TGTGCCAGCAGGGCCGTAGATACGCAGTATTTT. The chain links TRBV6-1 to TRBJ2-3; D is undetermined. V was pared by 6 bases and J by 5 bases, with 6 bases between. The CDR3 contains 11 residues. The germline gives CDR1 MNHNS, CDR2 SASEGT.

The V and J genes are TRBV30 and TRBJ2-1; D unresolved. Trimming cost V 5 bases and J 7 bases, with 18 bases left between them. The CDR3 spans 14 residues. Germline CDR1 GTSNPN, CDR2 SVGIG (reference sequence). The CDR3 loop reads CAWQSRLLGNEQFF. The CDR3 DNA follows: TGTGCCTGGCAATCACGATTGTTAGGGAATGAGCAGTTCTTC.

This rearrangement joins TRBV10-3 to TRBJ2-7; D may match TRBD1 or TRBD2 (5 bases each). Per germline, CDR1 ENHRY and CDR2 SYGVKD. V shed 6 bases and J shed 2 bases, with 17 bases lying between them. The CDR3 spans 15 residues. The CDR3: CAISHPGTGTYEQYF. In nucleotides, the CDR3 is TGTGCCATCAGCCACCCCGGGACCGGAACCTACGAGCAGTACTTC.

Notes on this clone: The sample contains more than one DNA sequence encoding this CDR3. The J gene is TRBJ2-5, the V gene TRBV5-1; 7 nucleotides align to TRBD1. Trimming took 2 bases from V and 4 from J; bases not matched to a gene: 2. The CDR3 has 13 amino acids. Germline lookup yields CDR1 SGHRS and CDR2 YFSETQ. The CDR3 DNA reads TGCGCCAGCAGCTTCGACAGGGTAGAGACCCAGTACTTC. Translation gives CASSFDRVETQYF.

This clone was found once. This chain links TRBV15 with TRBJ2-7, with D unclear. Looked up from germline, CDR1 is LNHNV and CDR2 is YYDKDF (reference sequence). Trimming took 3 bases from V and 1 from J, leaving 16 bases between them. This CDR3 comprises 16 residues. Here the CDR3 reads CATSSDGTDLSYEQYF. The CDR3, as DNA: TGTGCCACCAGCAGTGATGGAACTGACTTGTCCTACGAGCAGTACTTC.

To note about this clone: Its ends do not fully match the called genes, so a read error is possible. This chain connects TRBV27 to TRBJ2-1; 8 bases are shared with TRBD2. Germline V gene data show CDR1 as MNHEY and CDR2 as SMNVEV (reference sequence). The CDR3 has 15 amino acids. The CDR3 DNA is TGTGCCAGCATTTTAGTTAGCGGGAATTATGATGAGCAGTTCTTC. It yields the protein CASILVSGNYDEQFF.

On this clone itself: Other nucleotide sequences from this sample produce the same CDR3. The J gene is TRBJ1-2, the V gene TRBV5-1; TRBD1 agrees at 8 bases. V trimming: 3 bases; J trimming: 5 bases; junction bases outside the gene matches: 3. The germline V gene encodes CDR1 SGHRS and CDR2 YFSETQ. CDR3 size: 13 residues. CDR3 protein: CASSSQGDYGYTF. The CDR3 nucleotides are TGCGCCAGCAGCTCACAGGGGGATTATGGCTACACCTTC.